This T cell receptor (beta chain) was recorded in a study of blood T cells in healthy people across ages. Sample-barcoded 5' priming and a J-beta primer mix drove a second PCR of about 7 to 11 cycles. TCRdb re-derived calls from the 5' RACE reads in MiXCR, one entry per CDR3 protein. The sample lists over 700,000 distinct CDR3 sequences; roughly 53% were seen once. V was pared by 0 bases and J by 0 bases, with 12 bases between. There are 16 residues in the CDR3. Germline V gene data show CDR1 as LGHNA and CDR2 as YNFKEQ. Worth noting for this clonotype: No antigen is known for it.

Study-level results: Because sorting was not performed, PBMCs prevented conclusive naive versus antigen-experienced comparison.

The V call is TRBV4-2, the J call TRBJ2-7; D perhaps matches TRBD2 (6 bases). Source material: blood. The TCR sequence derives from an elderly man in good health. The CDR3 loop reads CASSQEVRRGSYEQYF. The CDR3 DNA sequence: TGTGCCAGCAGCCAAGAGGTCAGGAGGGGCTCCTACGAGCAGTACTTC.